The next 27 T cell receptor beta chains were all read from a single sample in a study of blood T cells in healthy people across ages. The second PCR ran about 6 to 12 cycles with a sample-barcoded 5' primer and J-beta primers. TCRdb reprocessed the 5' RACE reads with MiXCR, giving one entry per CDR3 protein. The repertoire has around 650,000 distinct CDR3 sequences, about 34% of them found once; the top ten carry 15%. The sample was blood. These receptors all come from an elderly woman in good health.

About this clonotype: A much larger clone differs from this one at a single base, so this may be a read error. The chain has TRBV20-1 and TRBJ2-5; 7 nucleotides align to TRBD2. Per the germline V gene, CDR1 is DFQATT and CDR2 is SNEGSKA (reference sequence). The CDR3 has 14 residues. In nucleotides, the CDR3 is TGCAGTGCCCTAGAAGCCGGGGGGAAGGAGATCCAGTACTTC. Its translation: CSALEAGGKEIQYF.

This clonotype was detected ten times or more. The V call is TRBV6-6, the J call TRBJ2-7; D is possibly TRBD2 (5 bases). Deletions cut 5 bases from V and 1 base from J, with 9 bases between. Germline-derived CDR1 and CDR2 are MNHNY and SVGAGI (reference sequence). CDR3 length: 13 residues. CDR3 region: CASSLDFSYEQYF. CDR3 nucleotide sequence: TGTGCCAGCAGTCTGGACTTTTCCTACGAGCAGTACTTC.

This clonotype occurred once. A much larger clone sits a single nucleotide away, making a read error possible. The rearrangement joins TRBV6-2 or TRBV6-3 to TRBJ1-6; D gene ambiguous. Per the germline V gene, CDR1 is MNHEY and CDR2 is SVGEGT. The CDR3 extends over 13 amino acids. Here the CDR3 DNA reads TGTACCAGCAGCAACTCCCAGGATTCACCCCTCCACTTT. As protein: CTSSNSQDSPLHF.

In its sample, this clonotype was seen many times. The chain links TRBV7-2 to TRBJ2-5, with 7 bases matching TRBD1. After removal of 5 bases from V and 5 bases from J, the junction contained 11 bases not matched to a gene. CDR3 length: 15 amino acids. The germline CDR1 and CDR2 sequences are SGHTA and FQGNSA. DNA for the CDR3: TGTGCCAGCAGCCAACAAACTACAGGGGACGAGACCCAGTACTTC. Amino acids: CASSQQTTGDETQYF.

This clonotype was recorded many times. V and J are TRBV12-3 or TRBV12-4 and TRBJ2-2; TRBD2 agrees at 11 bases. CDR3 size: 15 residues. Unmatched junction bases numbered 5, after V lost 4 bases and J lost 7 bases. The chain's CDR3 is CASSYSGGAGGELFF. The CDR3 region has the DNA TGTGCCAGCAGTTATAGCGGGGGGGCCGGCGGGGAGCTGTTTTTT.

A few counts support this clonotype. Just one base apart from a much larger clone, this may be a read error. The J gene is TRBJ2-5, the V gene TRBV29-1, with D unclear. Trimming cost V 7 bases and J 11 bases, with 20 bases left between them. CDR1 is SQVTM and CDR2 is ANQGSEA in the germline V gene. CDR3 size: 12 residues. The CDR3 sequence: CSGVRPGPEQYF. DNA of the CDR3: TGCAGCGGCGTACGTCCGGGTCCGGAGCAGTACTTC.

Concerning this clonotype itself: At one of its ends the junction is not consistent with the germline gene, which may arise from a read error. This chain joins TRBV6-2 or TRBV6-3 and TRBJ1-5, with 8 nucleotides matching TRBD1. Germline V gives CDR1 MNHEY, CDR2 SVGEGT. The CDR3 has 14 amino acids. CDR3 sequence reads: CAGRTGGLNQPQHF. DNA for the CDR3: TGTGCCGGCAGAACAGGGGGGCTCAATCAGCCCCAGCATTTT.

The V call is TRBV7-9, the J call TRBJ1-2; D not certain. The CDR3 consists of 16 residues. With 5 bases removed from V and 3 bases from J, the gap between germline ends came to 19 bases. Looked up from germline, CDR1 is SEHNR and CDR2 is FQNEAQ (reference sequence). As DNA, the CDR3 is TGTGCCAGCAGCATGAGTCCCGGACTCGGGGACTATGGCTACACCTTC. Its translation is CASSMSPGLGDYGYTF.

On this clonotype: A much larger clonotype is one base distant, so this may be a read error. The rearrangement links TRBV20-1 to TRBJ2-1; unclear D gene. Germline assignment: CDR1 DFQATT and CDR2 SNEGSKA (reference sequence). The CDR3 runs 14 residues. V lost 5 bases and J lost 5, with 16 bases in between. The CDR3 sequence is CSACLGLRDNEQFF. The CDR3 DNA follows: TGCAGTGCTTGTCTGGGGTTGAGAGACAATGAGCAGTTCTTC.

The table lists this clonotype with a few counts. The gene calls are TRBV4-3 and TRBJ1-1; 10 bases map to TRBD1. Germline V gives CDR1 LGHNA, CDR2 YSLEER. V shed 0 bases, J shed 14 bases, and the junction held 9 bases outside the gene matches. This CDR3 contains 14 residues. The CDR3 DNA reads as TGCGCCAGCAGCCAAGATGGGACAGGGGTAAAGAGGTTCTTT. Translating gives CASSQDGTGVKRFF.

In its sample, this clonotype was seen many times. A much larger clone differs from this one at a single base, so this may be a read error. J is TRBJ2-7 and V is TRBV20-1, with TRBD2 identical over 7 bases. Germline CDR1 is DFQATT and CDR2 is SNEGSKA (reference sequence). The CDR3 has 14 residues. V was clipped by 2 bases and J by 3 bases; unmatched bases: 7. CDR3 sequence: CSARRAGFHYEQYF. The CDR3 bases are TGCAGTGCTAGACGAGCGGGGTTTCACTACGAGCAGTACTTC.

This clonotype was counted ten times or more. CDR3 region: CASSYEIPTVFSPLHF. The CDR3 coding sequence is TGTGCCAGCAGTTACGAGATTCCGACAGTGTTCTCACCCCTCCACTTT. The V call is TRBV6-5, the J call TRBJ1-6; TRBD1 is a possible D gene (5 bases). Germline loops: CDR1 MNHEY, CDR2 SVGAGI. V was cut by 2 bases and J by 10 bases, with 18 bases left in between. The CDR3 length is 16 residues.

The rearrangement links TRBV7-2 to TRBJ2-3; 7 positions match TRBD1. The CDR3 totals 14 residues. CDR1 and CDR2 (germline): SGHTA, FQGNSA. Germline trimming cut 1 base from V and 6 bases from J; bases unmatched to any gene: 4. The CDR3 sequence: CASSLEGAWDTQYF. The CDR3 DNA reads as TGTGCCAGCAGCTTAGAGGGGGCGTGGGATACGCAGTATTTT.

The rearrangement links TRBV12-3 or TRBV12-4 to TRBJ2-3, with D uncertain. This CDR3 is built from 14 residues. V dropped 1 base and J dropped 15 bases, with 20 bases sitting between them. DNA for the CDR3: TGTGCCAGCAGTTTAGGTCGAAGAACAGATATGCAATATTTT. Translation: CASSLGRRTDMQYF.

The table lists this clonotype with a count of one. V is TRBV20-1 and J is TRBJ2-3, with 11 positions matching TRBD2. V was clipped by 0 bases and J by 0 bases; unmatched bases: 5. This CDR3 has 17 amino acids. Per the germline V gene, CDR1 is DFQATT and CDR2 is SNEGSKA (reference sequence). CDR3 bases: TGCAGTGCTAGAGATACTTGGACTAGCGGGAGCACAGATACGCAGTATTTT. Protein: CSARDTWTSGSTDTQYF.

This clonotype has a count of ten or more. The genes are TRBV5-1 and TRBJ2-5, with 10 bases aligning to TRBD1. There are 15 residues in the CDR3. Germline V gives CDR1 SGHRS, CDR2 YFSETQ. After removal of 1 base from V and 5 bases from J, the junction contained 5 bases not matched to a gene. DNA of the CDR3: TGCGCCAGCAGCTTGAGACAGGGGGCTTTGGAGACCCAGTACTTC. Translation gives CASSLRQGALETQYF.

The rearrangement uses TRBV3-1 and TRBJ2-5, with 10 bases identical to TRBD1. The V gene's germline CDR1 is LGHDT and CDR2 YNNKEL (reference sequence). The CDR3 covers 16 residues. The trim removed 2 bases at V and 2 bases at J, leaving 5 bases unmatched. The CDR3 sequence is CASSQLGQGTQETQYF. The CDR3, as DNA: TGTGCCAGCAGCCAACTGGGACAGGGGACTCAAGAGACCCAGTACTTC.

This clonotype has only a few counts. The chain carries TRBV27 and TRBJ2-7; 8 bases are a match to TRBD2. The CDR3 sequence is 18 residues long. Germline CDR1 reads MNHEY; CDR2 reads SMNVEV (reference sequence). The V segment lost 5 bases and the J segment 0 bases; nucleotides outside the gene matches: 15. The CDR3 DNA reads TGTGCCAGCAGTCCCCGCGCCAGCGGGGGATTGGGCTCCTACGAGCAGTACTTC. Amino acids: CASSPRASGGLGSYEQYF.

J is TRBJ2-7 and V is TRBV6-6, with 11 bases identical to TRBD2. CDR1 MNHNY and CDR2 SVGAGI come from the germline V gene (reference sequence). The CDR3 length is 15 residues. V dropped 6 bases and J dropped 7; count of bases not matched to a gene: 11. The CDR3, as DNA: TGTGCCAGCAGGCCCACTAGCGGGGGAAACAATGAGCAGTACTTC. The encoded protein is CASRPTSGGNNEQYF.

Worth noting for this clonotype: This may be a read error: a much more frequent sequence differs by one nucleotide. The rearrangement uses TRBV5-6 and TRBJ2-1; 9 bases agree with TRBD2. The germline gives CDR1 SGHDT, CDR2 YYEEEE. J gave up 8 bases and V 4 bases, and 13 bases lay outside the gene matches. The CDR3 runs 16 residues. The DNA of the CDR3 is TGTGCCAGCAGCCAGGTCCGGCTAGCGGGGTTCGATGAGCAGTTCTTC. Protein sequence: CASSQVRLAGFDEQFF.

This clonotype occurred a few times. The chain combines TRBV21-1 with TRBJ2-6; the table calls TRBD1, which could not be checked here. TRBV21-1 has pseudogene status. CDR3 length: 17 residues. CDR3 sequence reads: CASTRVTGGSGANVLTF. The CDR3 nucleotides are TGTGCCAGCACCAGGGTAACAGGGGGTTCCGGGGCCAACGTCCTGACTTTC.

This clonotype was counted ten times or more. In nucleotides, the CDR3 is TGTGCCAGCAGCTCACACCCAGGGGATACGCAGTATTTT. It codes for CASSSHPGDTQYF. V is TRBV9 and J is TRBJ2-3, with a weak D call TRBD1 (5 bases). Germline values: CDR1 SGDLS, CDR2 YYNGEE. This CDR3 has 13 amino acids. V gave up 4 bases and J gave up 6 bases, with 12 bases separating them. Looking up the rest from reference TRBV9 and TRBJ2-3 gives the full variable domain: DSGVTQTPKHLITATGQRVTLRCSPRSGDLSVYWYQQSLDQGLQFLIQYYNGEERAKGNILERFSAQQFPDLHSELNLSSLELGDSALYFCASSSHPGDTQYFGPGTRLTVL.

This clonotype was counted at least ten times. This chain connects TRBV30 to TRBJ2-3, with TRBD2 as a possible D gene (5 bases). Looked up from germline, CDR1 is GTSNPN and CDR2 is SVGIG (reference sequence). V dropped 2 bases and J dropped 0 bases, with 12 bases sitting between them. The CDR3 length is 15 residues. This CDR3 reads CAWSSRRTSTDTQYF. CDR3 nucleotide sequence: TGTGCCTGGAGTTCTCGGCGGACTAGCACAGATACGCAGTATTTT.

V and J are TRBV20-1 and TRBJ1-4, with a tentative D call TRBD1 (5 bases). V was trimmed by 7 bases and J by 8 bases, leaving 17 bases between them. Germline V gene data show CDR1 as DFQATT and CDR2 as SNEGSKA (reference sequence). The CDR3 is 13 residues long. The CDR3 loop is CSVWDRDNEKLFF. CDR3 nucleotides: TGCAGTGTCTGGGACCGAGATAACGAAAAACTGTTTTTT.

The gene calls are TRBV2 and TRBJ2-3; unclear D gene. Trimming removed 1 base at V and 5 bases at J, with 13 bases between. The CDR3 covers 15 residues. From germline, CDR1 is SNHLY and CDR2 FYNNEI. The DNA of the CDR3 is TGTGCCAGCAGTGAAGTCCGCGGACGAGGAGATACGCAGTATTTT. It specifies CASSEVRGRGDTQYF.

Ten or more counts support this clonotype. This sequence joins TRBV3-1 and TRBJ2-5; 8 bases map to TRBD2. The CDR3 extends over 15 amino acids. Trimming at V came to 7 bases and at J to 4 bases, leaving 11 bases not matched to a gene. Per germline, CDR1 LGHDT and CDR2 YNNKEL (reference sequence). The DNA of the CDR3 is TGTGCCAGCATGCGGGGGGTCTCTGCCAGAGAGACCCAGTACTTC. Translation: CASMRGVSARETQYF.

The gene calls are TRBV20-1 and TRBJ2-1; 8 positions agree with TRBD2. This CDR3 has 15 amino acids. In germline, CDR1 is DFQATT, CDR2 SNEGSKA (reference sequence). V lost 1 base, J lost 5 bases, and 7 bases stayed unmatched. CDR3 in amino acids: CSARASSGLHNEQFF. The CDR3 coding sequence is TGCAGTGCTAGAGCCTCTAGCGGGCTGCACAATGAGCAGTTCTTC.